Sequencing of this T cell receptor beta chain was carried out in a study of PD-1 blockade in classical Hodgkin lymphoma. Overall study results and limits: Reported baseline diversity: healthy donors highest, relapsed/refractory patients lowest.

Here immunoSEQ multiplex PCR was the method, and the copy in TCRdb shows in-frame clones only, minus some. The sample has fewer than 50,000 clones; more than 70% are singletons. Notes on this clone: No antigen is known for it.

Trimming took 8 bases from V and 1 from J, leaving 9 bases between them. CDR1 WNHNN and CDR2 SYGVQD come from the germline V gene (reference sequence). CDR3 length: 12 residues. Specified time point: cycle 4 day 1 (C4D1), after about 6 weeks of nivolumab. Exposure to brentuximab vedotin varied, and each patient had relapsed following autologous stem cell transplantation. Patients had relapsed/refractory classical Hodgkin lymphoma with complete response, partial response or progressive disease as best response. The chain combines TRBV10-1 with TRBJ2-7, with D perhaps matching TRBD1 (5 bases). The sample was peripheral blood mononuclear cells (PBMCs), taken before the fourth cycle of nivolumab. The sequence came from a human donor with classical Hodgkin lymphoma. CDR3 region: CASGPGSYEQYF. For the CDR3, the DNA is TGCGCCAGCGGGCCAGGGTCCTACGAGCAGTACTTC.